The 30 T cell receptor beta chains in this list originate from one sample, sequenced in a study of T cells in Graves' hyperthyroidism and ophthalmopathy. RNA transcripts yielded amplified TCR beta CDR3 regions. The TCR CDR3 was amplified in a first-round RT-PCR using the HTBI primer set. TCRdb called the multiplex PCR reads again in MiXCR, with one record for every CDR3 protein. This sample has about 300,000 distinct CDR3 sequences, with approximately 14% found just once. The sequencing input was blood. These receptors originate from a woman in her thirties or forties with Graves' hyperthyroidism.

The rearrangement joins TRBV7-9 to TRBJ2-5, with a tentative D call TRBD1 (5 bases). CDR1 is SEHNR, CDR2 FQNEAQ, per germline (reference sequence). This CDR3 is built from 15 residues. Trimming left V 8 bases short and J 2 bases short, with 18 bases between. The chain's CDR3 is CASARAQGTQETQYF. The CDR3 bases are TGTGCCAGCGCCCGTGCCCAGGGCACGCAAGAGACCCAGTACTTC.

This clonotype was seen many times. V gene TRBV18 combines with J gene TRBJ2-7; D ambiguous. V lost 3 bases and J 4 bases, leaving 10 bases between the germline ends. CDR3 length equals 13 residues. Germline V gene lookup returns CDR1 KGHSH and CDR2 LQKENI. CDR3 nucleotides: TGTGCCAGCTCACCCGGGCCACAATACGAGCAGTACTTC. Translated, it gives CASSPGPQYEQYF.

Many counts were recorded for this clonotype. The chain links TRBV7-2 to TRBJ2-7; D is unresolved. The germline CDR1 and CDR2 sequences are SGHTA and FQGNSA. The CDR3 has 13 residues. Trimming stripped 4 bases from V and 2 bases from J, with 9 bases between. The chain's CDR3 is CASSSLRAYEQYF. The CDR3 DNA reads TGTGCCAGCAGCTCCCTACGTGCCTACGAGCAGTACTTC.

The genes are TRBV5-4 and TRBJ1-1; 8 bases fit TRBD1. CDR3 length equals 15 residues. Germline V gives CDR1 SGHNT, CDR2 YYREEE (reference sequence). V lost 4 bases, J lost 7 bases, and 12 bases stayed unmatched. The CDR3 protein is CASSPGGRSRDEAFF. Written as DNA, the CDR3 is TGTGCCAGCAGCCCAGGGGGCAGATCACGAGATGAAGCTTTCTTT.

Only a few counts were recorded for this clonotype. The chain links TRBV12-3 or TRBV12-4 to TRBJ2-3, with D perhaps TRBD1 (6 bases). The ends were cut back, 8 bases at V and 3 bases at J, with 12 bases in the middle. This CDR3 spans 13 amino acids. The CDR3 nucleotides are TGTGCCAGCGGGGGCGATGCGACAGATACGCAGTATTTT. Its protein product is CASGGDATDTQYF.

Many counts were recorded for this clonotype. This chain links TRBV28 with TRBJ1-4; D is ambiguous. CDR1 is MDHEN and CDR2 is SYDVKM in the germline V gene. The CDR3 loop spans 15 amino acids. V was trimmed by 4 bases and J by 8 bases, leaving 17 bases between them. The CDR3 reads CASSSLGLAGEKLFF. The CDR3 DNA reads TGTGCCAGCAGTTCGCTGGGCCTAGCCGGGGAAAAACTGTTTTTT.

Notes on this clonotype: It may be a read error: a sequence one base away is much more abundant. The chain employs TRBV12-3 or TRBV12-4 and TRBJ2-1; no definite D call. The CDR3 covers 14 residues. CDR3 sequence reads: CASSLHVGDNEQSF. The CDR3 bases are TGTGCCAGCAGTTTACATGTTGGAGACAATGAGCAGTCCTTC.

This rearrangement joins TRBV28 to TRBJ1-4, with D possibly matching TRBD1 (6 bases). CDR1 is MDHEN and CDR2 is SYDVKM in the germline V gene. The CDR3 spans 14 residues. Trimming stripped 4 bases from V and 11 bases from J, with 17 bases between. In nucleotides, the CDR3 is TGTGCCAGCAGTTCCCCCCAGGGGACTGACAAACTGTTTTTT. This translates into CASSSPQGTDKLFF.

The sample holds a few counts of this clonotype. The CDR3 spells CASSFGGLADNEQFF. CDR3 nucleotide sequence: TGTGCCAGCAGCTTCGGGGGACTAGCGGACAATGAGCAGTTCTTC. The chain couples TRBV5-4 to TRBJ2-1; 11 bases agree with TRBD2. Germline V lookup: CDR1 SGHNT, CDR2 YYREEE (reference sequence). V shed 2 bases and J 5 bases; nucleotides not matched to a gene: 3. The CDR3 consists of 15 residues.

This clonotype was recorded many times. Written as DNA, the CDR3 is TGTGCCAGCTCACCACAGGGCATAGCCACTGAAGCTTTCTTT. Its protein product is CASSPQGIATEAFF. This chain links TRBV18 with TRBJ1-1; D is unclear. This CDR3 is built from 14 residues. Trimming took 1 base from V and 4 from J, leaving 10 bases between them. Germline CDR1 reads KGHSH; CDR2 reads LQKENI.

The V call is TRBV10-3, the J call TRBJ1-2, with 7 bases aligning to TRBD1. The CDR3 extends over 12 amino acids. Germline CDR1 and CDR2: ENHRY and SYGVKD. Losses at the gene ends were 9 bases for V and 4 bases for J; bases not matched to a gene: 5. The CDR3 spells CAIVGDSYGYTF. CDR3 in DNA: TGTGCCATAGTCGGGGACAGCTATGGCTACACCTTC.

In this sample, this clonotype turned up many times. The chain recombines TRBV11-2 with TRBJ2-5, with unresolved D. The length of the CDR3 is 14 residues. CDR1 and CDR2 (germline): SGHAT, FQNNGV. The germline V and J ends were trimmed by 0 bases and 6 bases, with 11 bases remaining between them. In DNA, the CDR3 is TGTGCCAGCAGCTTAGATCCAAGTGATAAGACCCAGTACTTC. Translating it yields CASSLDPSDKTQYF.

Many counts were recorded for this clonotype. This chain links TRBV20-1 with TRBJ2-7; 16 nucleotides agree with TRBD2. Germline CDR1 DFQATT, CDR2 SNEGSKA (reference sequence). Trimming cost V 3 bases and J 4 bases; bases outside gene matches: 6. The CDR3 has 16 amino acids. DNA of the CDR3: TGCAGTGCTAGGGGACTAGCGGGAGGGCCGGGGTACGAGCAGTACTTC. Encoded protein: CSARGLAGGPGYEQYF.

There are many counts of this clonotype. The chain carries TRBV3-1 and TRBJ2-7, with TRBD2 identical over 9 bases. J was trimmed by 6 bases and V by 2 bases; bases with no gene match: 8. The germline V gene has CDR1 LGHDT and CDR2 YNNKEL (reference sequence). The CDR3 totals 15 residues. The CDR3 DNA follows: TGTGCCAGCAGCCAAACGGTAGCGGGAGTTGGCGAGCAGTACTTC. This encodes CASSQTVAGVGEQYF.

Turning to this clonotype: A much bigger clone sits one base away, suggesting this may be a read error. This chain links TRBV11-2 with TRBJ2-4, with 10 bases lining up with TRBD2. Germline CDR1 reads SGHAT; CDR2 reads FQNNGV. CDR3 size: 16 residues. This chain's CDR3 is CASSSLAGAAKDIQYF. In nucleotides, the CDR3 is TGTGCCAGCAGCAGTCTAGCGGGAGCCGCCAAAGACATTCAGTACTTC.

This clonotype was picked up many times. In DNA form, the CDR3 reads TGTGCCAGCAGTGAAGCGCTACAGGGTCGAGGCGAGCAGTACTTC. Translating it yields CASSEALQGRGEQYF. V is TRBV2 and J is TRBJ2-7; D perhaps matches TRBD1 (6 bases). The CDR3 totals 15 residues. Germline CDR1 and CDR2: SNHLY and FYNNEI. The V end lost 0 bases, the J end lost 6 bases, and 15 bases lay between the germline ends.

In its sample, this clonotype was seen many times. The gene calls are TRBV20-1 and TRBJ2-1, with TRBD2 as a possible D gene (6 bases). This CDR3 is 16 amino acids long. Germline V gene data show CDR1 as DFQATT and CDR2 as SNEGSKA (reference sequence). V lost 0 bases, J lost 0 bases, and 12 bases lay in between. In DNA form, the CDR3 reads TGCAGTGCTAGAGAGTTTAACGGGAGCTCCTACAATGAGCAGTTCTTC. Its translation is CSAREFNGSSYNEQFF.

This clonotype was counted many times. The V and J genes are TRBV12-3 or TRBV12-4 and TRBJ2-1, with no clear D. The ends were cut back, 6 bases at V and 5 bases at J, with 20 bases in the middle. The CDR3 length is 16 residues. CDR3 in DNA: TGTGCCAGCAGCGCCCCTCCACCCGGGTCCAACAATGAGCAGTTCTTC. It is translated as CASSAPPPGSNNEQFF.

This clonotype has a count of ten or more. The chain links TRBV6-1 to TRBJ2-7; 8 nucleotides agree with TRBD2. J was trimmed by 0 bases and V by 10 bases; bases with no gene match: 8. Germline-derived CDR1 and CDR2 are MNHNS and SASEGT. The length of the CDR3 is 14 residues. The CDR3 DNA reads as TGTGCCACTCGACGACTAGCGACCTCCTACGAGCAGTACTTC. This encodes CATRRLATSYEQYF.

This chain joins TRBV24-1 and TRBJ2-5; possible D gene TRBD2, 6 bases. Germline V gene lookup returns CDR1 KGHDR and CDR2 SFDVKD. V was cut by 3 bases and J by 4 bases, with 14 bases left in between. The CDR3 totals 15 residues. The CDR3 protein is CATSDRTAGRETQYF. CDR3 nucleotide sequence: TGTGCCACCAGTGATCGAACAGCGGGTCGAGAGACCCAGTACTTC.

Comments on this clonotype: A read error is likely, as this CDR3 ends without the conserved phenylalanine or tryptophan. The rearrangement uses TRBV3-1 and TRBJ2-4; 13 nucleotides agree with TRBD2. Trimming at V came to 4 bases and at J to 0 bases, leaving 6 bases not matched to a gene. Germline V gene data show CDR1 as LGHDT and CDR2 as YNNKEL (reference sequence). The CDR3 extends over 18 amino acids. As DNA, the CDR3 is TGTGCCAGCAGCCCGGGACTAGCGGGATCGGGAGCCAAAAACATTCAGTACTCC. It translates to CASSPGLAGSGAKNIQYS.

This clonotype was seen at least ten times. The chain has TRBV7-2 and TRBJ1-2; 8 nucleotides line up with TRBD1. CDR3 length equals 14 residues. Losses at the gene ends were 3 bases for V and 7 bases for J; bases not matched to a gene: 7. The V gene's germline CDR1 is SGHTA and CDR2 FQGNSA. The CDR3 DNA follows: TGTGCCAGCAGCTTCGCCGGGACAGGTCTTGGCTACACCTTC. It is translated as CASSFAGTGLGYTF.

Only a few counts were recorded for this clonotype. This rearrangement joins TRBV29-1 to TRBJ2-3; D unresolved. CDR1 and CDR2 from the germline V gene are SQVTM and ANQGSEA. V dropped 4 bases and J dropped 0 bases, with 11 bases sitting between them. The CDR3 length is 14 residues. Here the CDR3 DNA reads TGCAGCGTTGCGGGTCAAGCGAGCACAGATACGCAGTATTTT. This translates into CSVAGQASTDTQYF.

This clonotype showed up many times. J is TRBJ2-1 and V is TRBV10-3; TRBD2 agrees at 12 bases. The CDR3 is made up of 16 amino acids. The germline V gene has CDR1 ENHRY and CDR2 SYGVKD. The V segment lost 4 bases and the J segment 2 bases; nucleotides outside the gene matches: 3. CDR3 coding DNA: TGTGCCATCAGTGGGACTAGCGGGATAACCTACAATGAGCAGTTCTTC. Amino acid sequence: CAISGTSGITYNEQFF.

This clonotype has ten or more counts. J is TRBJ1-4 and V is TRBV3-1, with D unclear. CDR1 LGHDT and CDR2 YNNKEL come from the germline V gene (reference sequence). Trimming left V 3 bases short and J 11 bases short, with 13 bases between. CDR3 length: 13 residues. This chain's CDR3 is CASSQEGMRKLFF. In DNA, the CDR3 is TGTGCCAGCAGCCAGGAGGGAATGAGGAAACTGTTTTTT.

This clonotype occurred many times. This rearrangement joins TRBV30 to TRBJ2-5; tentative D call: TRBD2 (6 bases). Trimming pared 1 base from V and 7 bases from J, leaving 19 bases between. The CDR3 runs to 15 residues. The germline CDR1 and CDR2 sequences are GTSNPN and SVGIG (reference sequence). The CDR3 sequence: CAWSGTMRRIGTQYF. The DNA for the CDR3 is TGTGCCTGGAGTGGGACTATGAGGCGTATCGGGACCCAGTACTTC.

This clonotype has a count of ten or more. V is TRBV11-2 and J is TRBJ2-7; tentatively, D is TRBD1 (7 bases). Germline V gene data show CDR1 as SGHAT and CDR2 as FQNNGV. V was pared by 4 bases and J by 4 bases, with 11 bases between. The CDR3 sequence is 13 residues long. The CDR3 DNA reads TGTGCCAGCAGCTACAGGGGACTTTACGAGCAGTACTTC. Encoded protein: CASSYRGLYEQYF.

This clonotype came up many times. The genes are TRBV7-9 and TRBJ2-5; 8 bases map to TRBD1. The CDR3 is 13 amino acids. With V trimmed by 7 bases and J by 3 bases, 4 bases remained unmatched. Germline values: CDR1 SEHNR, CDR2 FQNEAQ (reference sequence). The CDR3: CASNQDREETQYF. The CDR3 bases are TGTGCCAGCAACCAGGACAGGGAAGAGACCCAGTACTTC.

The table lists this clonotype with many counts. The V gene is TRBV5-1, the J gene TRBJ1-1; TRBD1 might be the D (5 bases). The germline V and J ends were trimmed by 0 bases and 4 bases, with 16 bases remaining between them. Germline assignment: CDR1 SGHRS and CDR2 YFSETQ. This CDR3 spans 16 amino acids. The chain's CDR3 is CASSLALAGGGTEAFF. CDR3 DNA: TGCGCCAGCAGCTTGGCGTTGGCAGGCGGGGGCACTGAAGCTTTCTTT. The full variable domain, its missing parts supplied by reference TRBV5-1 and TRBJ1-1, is KAGVTQTPRYLIKTRGQQVTLSCSPISGHRSVSWYQQTPGQGLQFLFEYFSETQRNKGNFPGRFSGRQFSNSRSEMNVSTLELGDSALYLCASSLALAGGGTEAFFGQGTRLTVV.

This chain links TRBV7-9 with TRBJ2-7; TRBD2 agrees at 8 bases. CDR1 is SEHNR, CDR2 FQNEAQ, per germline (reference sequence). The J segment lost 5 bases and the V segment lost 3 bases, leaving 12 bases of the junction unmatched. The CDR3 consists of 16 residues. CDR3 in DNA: TGTGCCAGCAGCTTCGAGATCGGGAGGGCCGGGGACGAGCAGTACTTC. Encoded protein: CASSFEIGRAGDEQYF.